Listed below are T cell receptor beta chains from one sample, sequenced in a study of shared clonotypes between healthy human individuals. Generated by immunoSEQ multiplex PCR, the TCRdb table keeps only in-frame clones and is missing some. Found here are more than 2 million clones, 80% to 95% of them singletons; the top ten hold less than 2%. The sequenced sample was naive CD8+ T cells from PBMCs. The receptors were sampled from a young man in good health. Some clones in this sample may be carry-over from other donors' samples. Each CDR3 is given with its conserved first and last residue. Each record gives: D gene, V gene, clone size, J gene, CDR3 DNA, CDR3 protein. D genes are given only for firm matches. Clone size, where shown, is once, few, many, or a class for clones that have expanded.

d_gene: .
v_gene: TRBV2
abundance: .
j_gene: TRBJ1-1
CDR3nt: TGTGCCAGCAGTGACGGTCGGGGGTATGAAGCTTTCTTT
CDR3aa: CASSDGRGYEAFF

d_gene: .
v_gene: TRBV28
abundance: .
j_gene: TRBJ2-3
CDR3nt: TGTGCCAGCAGTTTAGTGTTTCGCGATACGCAGTATTTT
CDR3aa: CASSLVFRDTQYF

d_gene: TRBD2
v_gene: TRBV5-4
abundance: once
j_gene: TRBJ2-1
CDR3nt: TGTGCCAGCAGCGCGGGACTAGCGGGAGAGGGGCATGAGCAGTTCTTC
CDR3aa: CASSAGLAGEGHEQFF

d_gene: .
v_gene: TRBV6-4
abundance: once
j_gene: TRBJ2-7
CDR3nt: TGTGCCAGCAGTGAAATACAGCTCCTGCCCTACGAGCAGTACTTC
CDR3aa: CASSEIQLLPYEQYF

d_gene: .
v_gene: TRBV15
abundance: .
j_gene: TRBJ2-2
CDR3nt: TGTGCCACACAGGGGGGGATCACCGGGGAGCTGTTTTTT
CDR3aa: CATQGGITGELFF

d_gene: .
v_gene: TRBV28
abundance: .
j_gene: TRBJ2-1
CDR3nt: TGTGCCAGCACCCGACCCTGGAATGAGCAGTTCTTC
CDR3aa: CASTRPWNEQFF

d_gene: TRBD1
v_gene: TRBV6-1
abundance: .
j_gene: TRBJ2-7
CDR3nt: TGTGCCAGCAGAACAGGGGGCTACGAGCAGTACTTT
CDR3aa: CASRTGGYEQYF

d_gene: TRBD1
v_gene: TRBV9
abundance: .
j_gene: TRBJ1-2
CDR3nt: TGTGCCAGCAGCGTAAACAGGGGCCATGGCTACACCTTC
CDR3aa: CASSVNRGHGYTF

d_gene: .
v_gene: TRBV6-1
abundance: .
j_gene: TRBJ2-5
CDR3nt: TGTGCCAGCAGTGAAGATTGGGGGCAGGAGACCCAGTACTTC
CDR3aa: CASSEDWGQETQYF

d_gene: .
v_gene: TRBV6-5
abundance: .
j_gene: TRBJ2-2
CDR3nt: TGTGCCAGCAGTTACCATCCGAACACCGGGGAGCTGTTTTTT
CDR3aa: CASSYHPNTGELFF

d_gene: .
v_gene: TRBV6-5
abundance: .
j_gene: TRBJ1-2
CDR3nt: TGTGCCAGCAGTTACGATCAGGGCGCTAACTATGGCTACACCTTC
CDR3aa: CASSYDQGANYGYTF

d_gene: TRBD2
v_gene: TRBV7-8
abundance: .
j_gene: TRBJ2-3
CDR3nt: TGTGCCAGCAGCTTAGTGCTAGCGGGAATTGCAGATACGCAGTATTTT
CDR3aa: CASSLVLAGIADTQYF

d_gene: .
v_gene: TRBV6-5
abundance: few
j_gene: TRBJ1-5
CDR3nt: TGTGCCAGCAGTTACTCGAGCAGGGCCAATCAGCCCCAGCATTTT
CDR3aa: CASSYSSRANQPQHF